This TCR beta chain was sequenced in a study of T-cell memory formation after mild COVID-19. On this clonotype itself: The target antigen is unknown.

5'RACE, which relied on constant-segment primers, yielded TCR alpha and TCR beta cDNA libraries carrying sample barcodes and UMIs. MiXCR, run by TCRdb on the 5' RACE reads, gives a single entry per CDR3 protein. The sample consists of around 300,000 distinct CDR3 sequences, around 15% of them appearing once. General study findings and limits: Whether day 37 second-wave clones are SARS-CoV-2-specific was not confirmed. Contracting clones from day 15 to 85 had balanced CD4/CD8; later expanders favoured CD4+.

Germline-derived CDR1 and CDR2 are MNHEY and SVGEGT. The V end was cut by 2 bases, the J end by 5 bases, with 15 bases between. The length of the CDR3 is 15 residues. This receptor was identified in a man younger than 35 who had mild COVID-19 (a few samples of this study predate the infection). Cell type and time point are not known. The chain links TRBV6-2 or TRBV6-3 to TRBJ2-5; D is possibly TRBD2 (6 bases). Input material: PBMCs or a T cell subset sorted from them (not recorded which). The CDR3 is CASSYRTTRPETQYF. CDR3 sequence (DNA): TGTGCCAGCAGTTACCGGACTACCCGCCCGGAGACCCAGTACTTC.